This T cell receptor beta chain was observed in a study of regulatory T cells in long-lasting Graves disease. Many counts were recorded for this clonotype. Antigen: not known. Time point reported: persistent/refractory GD, antithyroid drugs over 5 years with positive TRAb. Extracted PBMC RNA gave rise to the TCR library. The CDR3 contains 14 residues. V lost 4 bases to trimming and J lost 7 bases; unmatched junction nucleotides: 5. The germline V gene has CDR1 SNHLY and CDR2 FYNNEI. Library construction for TCR beta used iRepertoire HTBI primers and Arm-PCR of CDR3 regions. TCRdb redid the calling of the multiplex PCR reads with MiXCR, one entry per CDR3 protein. Here the sample spans about 470,000 distinct CDR3 sequences, less than 25% being singletons. The study's findings and limits: The work looked only at peripheral blood and did not look at thyroid tissue. There were preferences for TRBV28, TRBJ1-2 and TRBJ2-5 in persistent disease. A greater number of public clonotypes (fewer than 3,000) was shared by persistent patients than by new patients (around 960).

The V call is TRBV2, the J call TRBJ1-4; 8 bases agree with TRBD1. The sequence was collected from a female donor with Graves disease. The sequencing used peripheral blood mononuclear cells (PBMCs), collected when the disease was refractory, from a patient treated with antithyroid drugs. Written as DNA, the CDR3 is TGTGCCAGCAGTGGGACAGGGATTGGTGAAAAACTGTTTTTT. This encodes CASSGTGIGEKLFF.